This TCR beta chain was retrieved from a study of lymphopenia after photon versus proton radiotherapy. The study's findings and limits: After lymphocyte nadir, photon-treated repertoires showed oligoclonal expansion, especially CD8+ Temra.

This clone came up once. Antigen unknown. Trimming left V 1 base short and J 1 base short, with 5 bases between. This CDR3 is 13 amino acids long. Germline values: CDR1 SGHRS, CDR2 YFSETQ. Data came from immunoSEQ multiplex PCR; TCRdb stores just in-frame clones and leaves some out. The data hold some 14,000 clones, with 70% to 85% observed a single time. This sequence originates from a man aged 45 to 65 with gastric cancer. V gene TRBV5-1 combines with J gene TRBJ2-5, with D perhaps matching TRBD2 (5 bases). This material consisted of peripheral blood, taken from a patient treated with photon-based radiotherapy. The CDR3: CASSLRGQETQYF. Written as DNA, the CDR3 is TGCGCCAGCAGCTTGCGGGGCCAAGAGACCCAGTACTTC.